These 5 T cell receptor beta chains share one sample of origin, sequenced in a study of blood T cell repertoires in COVID-19. Produced via immunoSEQ multiplex PCR; TCRdb's table is partial and in-frame only. This sample has 350,000 or so clones; approximately 84% occur once, and the top ten carry approximately 0.93%. Sequencing was carried out using PBMCs or T cells enriched from blood (not recorded which). The receptors were gathered from a woman younger than 45 who had recovered from COVID-19.

The chain combines TRBV28 with TRBJ2-7; unclear D gene. Looked up from germline, CDR1 is MDHEN and CDR2 is SYDVKM. This CDR3 is built from 13 residues. V gave up 3 bases and J gave up 1 base, with 7 bases separating them. CDR3: CASSFGLSYEQYF. The CDR3 DNA reads TGTGCCAGCAGTTTTGGCTTGTCCTACGAGCAGTACTTC.

V is TRBV6-6 and J is TRBJ2-7, with D possibly matching TRBD1 (5 bases). This CDR3 is 14 amino acids long. The V gene lost 6 bases and the J gene lost 2 bases, with 14 bases spanning the gap. CDR1 and CDR2 (germline): MNHNY, SVGAGI (reference sequence). CDR3: CASSRQGTTYEQYF. DNA of the CDR3: TGTGCCAGCAGCCGGCAGGGAACCACCTACGAGCAGTACTTC.

This chain links TRBV29-1 with TRBJ1-1; D not resolved. Trimming cost V 2 bases and J 3 bases, with 10 bases left between them. The CDR3 extends over 13 amino acids. Germline V gene lookup returns CDR1 SQVTM and CDR2 ANQGSEA. In DNA, the CDR3 is TGCAGCGTTGAAACCCACAGAGACACTGAAGCTTTCTTT. Translating it yields CSVETHRDTEAFF.

The V call is TRBV5-6, the J call TRBJ2-5; 12 nucleotides align to TRBD2. This CDR3 is built from 16 residues. With 0 bases clipped from V and 2 bases from J, the junction kept 2 bases outside the gene matches. In germline, CDR1 is SGHDT, CDR2 YYEEEE. The CDR3 reads CASSLDLAGGQETQYF. The CDR3, as DNA: TGTGCCAGCAGCTTGGATCTAGCGGGGGGGCAAGAGACCCAGTACTTC. Drawing the rest from reference TRBV5-6 and TRBJ2-5, the complete variable domain is DAGVTQSPTHLIKTRGQQVTLRCSPKSGHDTVSWYQQALGQGPQFIFQYYEEEERQRGNFPDRFSGHQFPNYSSELNVNALLLGDSALYLCASSLDLAGGQETQYFGPGTRLLVL.

In nucleotides, the CDR3 is TGTGCCAGCTCTTCCCAGGGGGCGAGTACAGATACGCAGTATTTT. Translated, it gives CASSSQGASTDTQYF. V and J are TRBV18 and TRBJ2-3, with 8 nucleotides matching TRBD1. This CDR3 has 15 amino acids. The germline V gene has CDR1 KGHSH and CDR2 LQKENI. V lost 6 bases and J lost 3; bases outside the gene matches: 8.